These 10 T cell receptor beta chains were sequenced from one sample in a study of cytomegalovirus exposure and HLA in healthy donors. Profiled with immunoSEQ multiplex PCR; TCRdb holds only in-frame clones, not every one. The sample contains 250,000 to 350,000 clones, approximately 88% of which appear only once. The sample consisted of PBMCs. These receptors all stem from a man under 40 in good health and CMV-seronegative.

The gene calls are TRBV11-2 and TRBJ2-5; 12 bases line up with TRBD1. The CDR3 is 15 residues long. Per germline, CDR1 SGHAT and CDR2 FQNNGV. V dropped 6 bases and J dropped 5; count of bases not matched to a gene: 7. This chain's CDR3 is CASSQRDRGLETQYF. CDR3 DNA sequence: TGTGCCAGCAGTCAAAGGGACAGGGGGCTGGAGACCCAGTACTTC.

This clone was counted between two and nine times. The chain couples TRBV2 to TRBJ1-5; tentatively, D is TRBD1 (5 bases). From germline, CDR1 is SNHLY and CDR2 FYNNEI. Trimming pared 8 bases from V and 7 bases from J, leaving 15 bases between. This CDR3 contains 13 residues. CDR3 bases: TGTGCCAGCCATGGTTTCAGGGAACAGCCCCAGCATTTT. Amino acid sequence: CASHGFREQPQHF. Based on the CDR3 plus reference TRBV2 and TRBJ1-5, the full variable domain is EPEVTQTPSHQVTQMGQEVILRCVPISNHLYFYWYRQILGQKVEFLVSFYNNEISEKSEIFDDQFSVERPDGSNFTLKIRSTKLEDSAMYFCASHGFREQPQHFGDGTRLSIL.

V usage is TRBV6-1 and J usage is TRBJ2-1; TRBD2 matches at 8 bases. With V trimmed by 7 bases and J by 0 bases, 5 bases remained unmatched. The CDR3 has 15 residues. Germline values: CDR1 MNHNS, CDR2 SASEGT. The CDR3 nucleotides read TGTGCCAGCAAACTAGCGGCATTCTCCTACAATGAGCAGTTCTTC. This translates into CASKLAAFSYNEQFF.

On this clone: Other DNA sequences from this sample encode an identical CDR3 as well. The CDR3 coding sequence is TGTGCCAGCAGTTCATACACTGAAGCTTTCTTT. This translates into CASSSYTEAFF. The V gene is TRBV6-5, the J gene TRBJ1-1, with D unresolved. Germline values: CDR1 MNHEY, CDR2 SVGAGI. Between the trimmed V and J ends, which lost 4 bases and 3 bases, there was a span of 3 bases. The CDR3 is 11 residues long.

With regard to this clone: Other DNA sequences within the sample encode an identical CDR3. V is TRBV7-2 and J is TRBJ2-7, with TRBD2 as a possible D gene (5 bases). Germline assignment: CDR1 SGHTA and CDR2 FQGNSA. V gave up 4 bases and J gave up 0 bases, with 7 bases separating them. The CDR3 totals 13 residues. The CDR3 reads CASSSGSSYEQYF. Written as DNA, the CDR3 is TGTGCCAGCAGCTCGGGGAGCTCCTACGAGCAGTACTTC.

The V and J genes are TRBV5-8 and TRBJ2-1; 8 bases map to TRBD1. Germline V gene sequence: CDR1 SGHTS, CDR2 YDEGEE. The CDR3 sequence is 15 residues long. V lost 2 bases, J lost 2 bases, and 3 bases stayed unmatched. The CDR3 nucleotides read TGTGCCAGCAGCTTCACAGGGGGACCCTACAATGAGCAGTTCTTC. Protein: CASSFTGGPYNEQFF.

The V and J genes are TRBV5-4 and TRBJ2-3; D is ambiguous. Germline CDR1 and CDR2: SGHNT and YYREEE (reference sequence). The CDR3 sequence is 12 residues long. Trimming pared 3 bases from V and 4 bases from J, leaving 6 bases between. CDR3 DNA: TGTGCCAGCAGCTGGCAGTCAGATACGCAGTATTTT. Residues: CASSWQSDTQYF.

The gene calls are TRBV9 and TRBJ1-5; D remains ambiguous. V was clipped by 0 bases and J by 3 bases, with 10 bases between them. This CDR3 has 15 residues. Germline CDR1 is SGDLS and CDR2 is YYNGEE. Here the CDR3 reads CASSVGLGYNQPQHF. DNA for the CDR3: TGTGCCAGCAGCGTAGGTCTAGGCTACAATCAGCCCCAGCATTTT.

This chain joins TRBV5-1 and TRBJ1-2; D gene unclear. Trimming pared 0 bases from V and 8 bases from J, leaving 17 bases between. This CDR3 is built from 15 residues. Germline CDR1 SGHRS, CDR2 YFSETQ. This CDR3 reads CASSLGLEGVGGYTF. The CDR3 DNA follows: TGCGCCAGCAGCTTGGGGCTCGAGGGAGTAGGCGGCTACACCTTC.

The chain links TRBV6-1 to TRBJ1-3; D is ambiguous. Germline V CDR1 and CDR2: MNHNS, SASEGT. The V end was cut by 2 bases, the J end by 2 bases, with 13 bases between. The CDR3 spans 16 residues. The CDR3 coding sequence is TGTGCCAGCAGTGAATGGCCCGGGGAAGCTGGAAACACCATATATTTT. This sequence encodes CASSEWPGEAGNTIYF.